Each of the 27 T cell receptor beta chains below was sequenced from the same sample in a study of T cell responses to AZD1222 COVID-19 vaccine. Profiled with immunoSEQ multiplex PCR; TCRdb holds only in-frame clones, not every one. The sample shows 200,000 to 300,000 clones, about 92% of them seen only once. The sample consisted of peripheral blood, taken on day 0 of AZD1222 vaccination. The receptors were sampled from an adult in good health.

The CDR3 DNA reads TGTGCCAGCACCCGGACAGGGAACTACGAGCAGTACTTC. Amino acids: CASTRTGNYEQYF. The V call is TRBV6-5, the J call TRBJ2-7; 8 bases map to TRBD1. Germline lookup yields CDR1 MNHEY and CDR2 SVGAGI. This CDR3 has 13 residues. V gave up 7 bases and J gave up 3 bases; unmatched junction bases: 5.

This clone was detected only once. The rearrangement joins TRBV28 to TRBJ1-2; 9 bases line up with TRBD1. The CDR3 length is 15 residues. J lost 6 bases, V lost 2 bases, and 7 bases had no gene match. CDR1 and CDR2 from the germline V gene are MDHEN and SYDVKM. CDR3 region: CASSLIGQGLDGYTF. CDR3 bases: TGTGCCAGCAGTTTAATCGGACAGGGGCTTGATGGCTACACCTTC.

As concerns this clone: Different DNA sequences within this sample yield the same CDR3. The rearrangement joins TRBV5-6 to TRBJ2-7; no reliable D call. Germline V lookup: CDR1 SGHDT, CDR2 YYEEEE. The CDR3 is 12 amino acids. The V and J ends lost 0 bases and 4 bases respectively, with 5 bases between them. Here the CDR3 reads CASSLASYEQYF. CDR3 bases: TGTGCCAGCAGCTTGGCCAGTTACGAGCAGTACTTC.

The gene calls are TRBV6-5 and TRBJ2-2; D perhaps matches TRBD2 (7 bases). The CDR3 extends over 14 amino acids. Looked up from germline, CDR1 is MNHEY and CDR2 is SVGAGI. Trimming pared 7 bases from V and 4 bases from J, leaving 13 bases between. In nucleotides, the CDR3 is TGTGCCAGCACAGTGGGAGGGGGCACCGGGGAGCTGTTTTTT. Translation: CASTVGGGTGELFF.

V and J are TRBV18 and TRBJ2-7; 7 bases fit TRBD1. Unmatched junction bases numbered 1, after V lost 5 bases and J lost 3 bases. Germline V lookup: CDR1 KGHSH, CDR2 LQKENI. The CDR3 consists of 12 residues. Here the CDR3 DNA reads TGTGCCAGCTCAGGGGACAGCTACGAGCAGTACTTC. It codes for CASSGDSYEQYF.

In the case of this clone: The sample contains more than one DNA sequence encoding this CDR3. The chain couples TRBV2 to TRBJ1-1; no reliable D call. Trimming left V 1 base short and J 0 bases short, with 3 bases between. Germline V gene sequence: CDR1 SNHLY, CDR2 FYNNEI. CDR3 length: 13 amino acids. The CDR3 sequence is CASSEEVNTEAFF. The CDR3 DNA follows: TGTGCCAGCAGTGAAGAGGTGAACACTGAAGCTTTCTTT.

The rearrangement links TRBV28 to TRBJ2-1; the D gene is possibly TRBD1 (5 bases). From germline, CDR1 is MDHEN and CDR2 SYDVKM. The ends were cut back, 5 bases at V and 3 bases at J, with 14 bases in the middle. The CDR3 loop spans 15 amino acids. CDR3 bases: TGTGCCAGCAGTCCTCCAGGGATCTACTACAATGAGCAGTTCTTC. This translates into CASSPPGIYYNEQFF.

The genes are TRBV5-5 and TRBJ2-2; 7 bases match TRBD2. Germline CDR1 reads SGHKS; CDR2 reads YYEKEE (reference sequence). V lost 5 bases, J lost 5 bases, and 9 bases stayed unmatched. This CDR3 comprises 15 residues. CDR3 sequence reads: CASSSRGEGTGELFF. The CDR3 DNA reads TGTGCCAGCAGTTCCCGGGGGGAGGGGACCGGGGAGCTGTTTTTT. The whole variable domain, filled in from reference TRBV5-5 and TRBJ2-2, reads DAGVTQSPTHLIKTRGQQVTLRCSPISGHKSVSWYQQVLGQGPQFIFQYYEKEERGRGNFPDRFSARQFPNYSSELNVNALLLGDSALYLCASSSRGEGTGELFFGEGSRLTVL.

The CDR3 is CASKTGGEGTEAFF. For the CDR3, the DNA is TGTGCCAGCAAGACAGGGGGCGAGGGCACTGAAGCTTTCTTT. The chain joins TRBV28 to TRBJ1-1, with 10 bases that match TRBD1. The CDR3 spans 14 residues. The ends lost 7 bases at V and 4 bases at J; junction bases unmatched: 6. The germline V gene encodes CDR1 MDHEN and CDR2 SYDVKM.

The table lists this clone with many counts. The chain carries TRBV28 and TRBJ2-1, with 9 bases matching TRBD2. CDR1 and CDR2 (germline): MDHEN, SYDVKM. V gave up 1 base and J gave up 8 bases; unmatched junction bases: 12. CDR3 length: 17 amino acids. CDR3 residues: CASSLLGTTIAGDEQFF. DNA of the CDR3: TGTGCCAGCAGTTTATTGGGGACTACTATAGCGGGGGATGAGCAGTTCTTC.

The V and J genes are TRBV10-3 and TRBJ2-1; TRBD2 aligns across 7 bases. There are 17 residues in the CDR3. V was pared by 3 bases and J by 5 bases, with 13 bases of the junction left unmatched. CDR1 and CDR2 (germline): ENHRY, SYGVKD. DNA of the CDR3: TGTGCCATCAGTGATGGGGGGGGACTACCGTCCAACAATGAGCAGTTCTTC. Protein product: CAISDGGGLPSNNEQFF.

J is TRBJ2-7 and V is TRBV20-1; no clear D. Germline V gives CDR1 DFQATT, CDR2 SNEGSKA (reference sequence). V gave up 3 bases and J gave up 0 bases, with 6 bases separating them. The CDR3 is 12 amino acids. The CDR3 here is CSASASSYEQYF. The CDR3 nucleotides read TGCAGTGCTAGTGCCTCCTCCTACGAGCAGTACTTC.

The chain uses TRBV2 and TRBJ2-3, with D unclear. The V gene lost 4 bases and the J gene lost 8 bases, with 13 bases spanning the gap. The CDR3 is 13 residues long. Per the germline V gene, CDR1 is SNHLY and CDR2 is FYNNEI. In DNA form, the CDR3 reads TGTGCCAGCAGTGGGGCAACTCGTGGTACGCAGTATTTT. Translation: CASSGATRGTQYF.

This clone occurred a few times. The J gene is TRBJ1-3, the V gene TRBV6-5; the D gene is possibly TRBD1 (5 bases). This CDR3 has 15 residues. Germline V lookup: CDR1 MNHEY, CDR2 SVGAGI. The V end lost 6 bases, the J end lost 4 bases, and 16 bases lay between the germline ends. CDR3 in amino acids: CASSTTQGNGNTIYF. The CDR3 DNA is TGTGCCAGCAGCACTACTCAGGGAAACGGAAACACCATATATTTT.

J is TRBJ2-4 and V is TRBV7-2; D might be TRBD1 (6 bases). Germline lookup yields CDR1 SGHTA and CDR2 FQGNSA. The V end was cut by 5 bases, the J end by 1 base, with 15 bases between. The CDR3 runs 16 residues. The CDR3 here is CASSQAGTPAKNIQYF. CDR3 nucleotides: TGTGCCAGCAGCCAAGCCGGGACACCTGCCAAAAACATTCAGTACTTC.

The CDR3 loop is CASSLGRTGRDTEAFF. CDR3 sequence (DNA): TGTGCCAGCAGCTTAGGGAGGACAGGGAGGGACACTGAAGCTTTCTTT. The chain combines TRBV7-9 with TRBJ1-1; TRBD1 aligns across 8 bases. The germline V gene has CDR1 SEHNR and CDR2 FQNEAQ (reference sequence). The J segment lost 3 bases and the V segment lost 1 base, leaving 7 bases of the junction unmatched. The CDR3 has 16 amino acids.

CDR3 sequence reads: CASSIAGTENQPQHF. CDR3 in DNA: TGTGCCAGTAGTATAGCCGGGACAGAAAATCAGCCCCAGCATTTT. The chain uses TRBV19 and TRBJ1-5, with 7 bases that match TRBD1. V shed 1 base and J 4 bases; nucleotides not matched to a gene: 4. This CDR3 has 15 amino acids. Germline loops: CDR1 LNHDA, CDR2 SQIVND (reference sequence).

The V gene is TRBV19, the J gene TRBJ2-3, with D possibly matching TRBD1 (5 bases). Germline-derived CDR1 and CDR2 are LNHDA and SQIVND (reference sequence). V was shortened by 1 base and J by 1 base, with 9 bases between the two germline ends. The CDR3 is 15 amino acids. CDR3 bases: TGTGCCAGTAGTATAGTGGGCAGGGGCACAGATACGCAGTATTTT. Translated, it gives CASSIVGRGTDTQYF. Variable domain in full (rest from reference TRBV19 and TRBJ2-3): DGGITQSPKYLFRKEGQNVTLSCEQNLNHDAMYWYRQDPGQGLRLIYYSQIVNDFQKGDIAEGYSVSREKKESFPLTVTSAQKNPTAFYLCASSIVGRGTDTQYFGPGTRLTVL.

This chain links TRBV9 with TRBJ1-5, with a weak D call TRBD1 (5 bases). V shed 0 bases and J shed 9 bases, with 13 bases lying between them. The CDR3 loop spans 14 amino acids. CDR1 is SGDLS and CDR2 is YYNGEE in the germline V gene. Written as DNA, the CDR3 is TGTGCCAGCAGCGTAGCTGATCCCGGGGGGCCCCAGCATTTT. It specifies CASSVADPGGPQHF.

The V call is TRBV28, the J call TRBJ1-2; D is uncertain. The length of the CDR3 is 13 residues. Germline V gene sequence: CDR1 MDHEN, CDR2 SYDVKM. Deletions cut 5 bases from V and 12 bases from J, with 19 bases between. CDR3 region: CASSVGVDLFNTF. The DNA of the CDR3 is TGTGCCAGCAGTGTCGGGGTAGACCTATTTAACACCTTC.

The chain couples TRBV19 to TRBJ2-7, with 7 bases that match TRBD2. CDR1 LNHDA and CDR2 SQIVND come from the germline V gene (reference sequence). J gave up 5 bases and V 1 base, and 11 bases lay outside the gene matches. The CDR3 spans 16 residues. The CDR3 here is CASSIGGGGSRNEQYF. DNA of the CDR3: TGTGCCAGTAGTATAGGCGGCGGCGGGAGTAGGAACGAGCAGTACTTC.

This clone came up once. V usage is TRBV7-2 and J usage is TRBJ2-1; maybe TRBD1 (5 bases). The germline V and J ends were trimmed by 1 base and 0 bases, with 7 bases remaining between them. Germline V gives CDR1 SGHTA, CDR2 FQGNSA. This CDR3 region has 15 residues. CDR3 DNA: TGTGCCAGCAGCTTAGGGCAGGGCTCCTACAATGAGCAGTTCTTC. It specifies CASSLGQGSYNEQFF.

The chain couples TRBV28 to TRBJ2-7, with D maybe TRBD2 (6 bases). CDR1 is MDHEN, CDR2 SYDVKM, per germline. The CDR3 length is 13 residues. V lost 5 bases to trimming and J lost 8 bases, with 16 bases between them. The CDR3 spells CASSEGLRDKQYF. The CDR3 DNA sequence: TGTGCCAGCAGTGAGGGACTTCGAGACAAGCAGTACTTC.

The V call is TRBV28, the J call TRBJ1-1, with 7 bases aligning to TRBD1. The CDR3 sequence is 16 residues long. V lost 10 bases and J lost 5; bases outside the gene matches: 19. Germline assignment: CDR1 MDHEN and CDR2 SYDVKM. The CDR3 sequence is CATQINDRAPRTEAFF. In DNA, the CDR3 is TGTGCCACCCAAATCAATGACAGGGCCCCCCGGACTGAAGCTTTCTTT.

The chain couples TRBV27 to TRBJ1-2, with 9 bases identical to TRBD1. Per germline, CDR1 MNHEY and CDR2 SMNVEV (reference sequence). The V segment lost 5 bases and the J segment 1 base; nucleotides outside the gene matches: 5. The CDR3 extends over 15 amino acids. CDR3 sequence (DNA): TGTGCCAGCAGTCGGGGACAGGGTAGTAACTATGGCTACACCTTC. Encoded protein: CASSRGQGSNYGYTF.

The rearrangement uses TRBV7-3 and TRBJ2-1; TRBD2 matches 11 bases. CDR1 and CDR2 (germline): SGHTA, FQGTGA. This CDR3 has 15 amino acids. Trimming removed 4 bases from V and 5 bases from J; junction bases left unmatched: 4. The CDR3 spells CASSSSGRTHNEQFF. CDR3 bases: TGTGCCAGCAGCTCTAGCGGGAGGACCCACAATGAGCAGTTCTTC.

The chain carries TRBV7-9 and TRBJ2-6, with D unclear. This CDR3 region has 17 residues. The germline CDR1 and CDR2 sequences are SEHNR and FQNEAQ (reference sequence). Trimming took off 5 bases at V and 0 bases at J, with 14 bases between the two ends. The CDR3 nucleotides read TGTGCCAGCAGCCTGTTGGACGTGAGCTCTGGGGCCAACGTCCTGACTTTC. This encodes CASSLLDVSSGANVLTF. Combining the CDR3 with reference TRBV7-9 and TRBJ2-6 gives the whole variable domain DTGVSQNPRHKITKRGQNVTFRCDPISEHNRLYWYRQTLGQGPEFLTYFQNEAQLEKSRLLSDRFSAERPKGSFSTLEIQRTEQGDSAMYLCASSLLDVSSGANVLTFGAGSRLTVL.